The sequence of this T cell receptor beta chain was determined in a study of blood T cell repertoires in COVID-19. Overall study: The study drew acute and convalescent COVID-19 samples from the United States, Italy and Spain. T cells, B-cell-depleted T cells, or PBMCs provided the cDNA or gDNA that served as material.

Authors' methods: Cell counts per sample came from amplifying reference gene primers. The assay was immunoSEQ multiplex PCR, and TCRdb's table has in-frame clones only and misses some. That table gives V, J and clone size, and the DNA gave D and trimming. The sample lists 160,000 or so clones, roughly 90% occurring once. V lost 3 bases and J 6 bases, leaving 11 bases between the germline ends. Germline V CDR1 and CDR2: LNHDA, SQIVND (reference sequence). This CDR3 is built from 13 residues. The chain couples TRBV19 to TRBJ1-2, with TRBD1 as a possible D gene (6 bases). The sequencing sample was made of PBMCs or T cells enriched from blood (not recorded which). The receptor was derived from a woman aged 50 to 60 who had recovered from COVID-19. CDR3 bases: TGTGCCAGTAGTATTCTACAGGGTCATGGCTACACCTTC. The encoded protein is CASSILQGHGYTF.